This T cell receptor beta chain stems from a study of shared clonotypes between healthy human individuals. The wider study: Per-donor plates numbered three CD4 naive, three CD4 memory, two CD8 naive and one CD8 memory. Whole-study results and caveats: Naive subsets tended to show greater estimated richness than memory subsets. Clonotype sharing across a few donors was observed for approximately 5% of naive CD4 clonotypes.

Comment on this clone: Its antigen is not identified.

In the original analysis: From ImmunoSEQ came sequences covering only the junction and carrying no quality scores, so filtering differed. The protocol was immunoSEQ multiplex PCR, while the TCRdb copy is restricted to in-frame clones and leaves out a portion. The V and J calls and clone size were taken over from that table, and D and trimming were inferred from the DNA. The data show about 680,000 clones, approximately 90% seen once. The CDR3 contains 11 residues. Per germline, CDR1 LNHDA and CDR2 SQIVND (reference sequence). V shed 6 bases and J shed 7 bases, with 9 bases lying between them. CD45RO-negative, CCR7-selected cells formed the naive CD8 fraction, which excluded terminally differentiated effector memory CD45RA+ cells.

The chain links TRBV19 to TRBJ1-2; TRBD1 might be the D (5 bases). What was sequenced was naive CD8+ T cells sorted from blood. This clonotype was sampled from a man aged 25-45 years in good health. CDR3 region: CASSWDSGYTF. The DNA of the CDR3 is TGTGCCAGTAGCTGGGACTCTGGCTACACCTTC.